This T cell receptor beta chain came from a study of blood T cell repertoires in COVID-19 (dated by TCRdb to about 2020). As for the study more broadly: The collaborator samples originated in the United States, Italy and Spain and spanned the acute and convalescent phases of COVID-19. The prospective study material was composed of cDNA or gDNA derived from T cells, B-cell-depleted T cells, or PBMCs. Deeply sampled blood TCRbeta repertoires from subjects exposed to, actively infected with, or recovered from COVID-19 were included in the dataset. The repertoires were released in a freely available public database meant as a resource for research on the immune response to SARS-CoV-2. Samples were obtained from the ongoing ImmuneRACE study (first 160 participants) and from approximately 1,200 subjects provided by 6 global collaborators. Sample metadata almost always included a de-identified subject ID, COVID-19 status, age in years and sex. Where available, HLA class I and class II types were obtained from metadata supplied by the sample provider rather than from assay-based typing. Overall results and qualifications from the work: The amount of clinical and demographic metadata varied by source and participant and was provided uncurated.

In the prospective study, participants were roughly 18 to 95 years old, resided in about two dozen geographic areas of the United States, and were enrolled through a virtual design. In the prospective study, participants were assigned to cohorts based on the clinical history participants reported in a screening survey and a study questionnaire. Exposed participants had been in contact, within 2 weeks of entering the study, with a person who had a PCR-confirmed or clinician-diagnosed case of COVID-19. In the prospective study, mobile phlebotomists collected whole blood, serum and a nasopharyngeal or oropharyngeal swab from each participant. Over an approximately 2-month period, participants in the prospective study had the option of providing additional blood draws and questionnaires. Prospective study blood samples were shipped either frozen or at room temperature before DNA extraction. V lost 6 bases and J lost 3 bases, and the count of bases not matched to a germline gene is 5. Per the germline V gene, MNHEY is the CDR1 and SVGEGT is the CDR2. Inclusive of the bounding cysteine and phenylalanine, the CDR3 is 14 residues long. Solely the CDR3 DNA is kept, with 42 bases framed from the first base.

TCRbeta CDR3 regions were amplified from genomic DNA using the immunoSEQ Assay, a bias-controlled multiplex PCR. Per the authors' processing: The number of nucleated cells in each sample was estimated from the amplification of reference gene primers within the assay. To quantify the absolute abundance of each unique TCRbeta CDR3 rearrangement, sequence reads were collapsed and filtered. For each sample, productive Simpson clonality was calculated by taking the square root of Simpson's diversity index across productive rearrangements. What TCRdb holds here is the immuneACCESS table cut down to in-frame rearrangements. Part of the clones is not present; checked against another copy, under half of the missing clones reflect an unresolved V gene, and the others are unexplained. D and trimming come from the DNA, and the V and J calls and clone size come from that table. The sample table records around 250,000 clones; 88% of these occur just once. The ten top clones hold 3.1% of the sample.

In regard to this clone: Its antigen is still unknown. No clone much larger than this one lies a single base away; base qualities are absent.

The sequence joins TRBV6-2 or TRBV6-3 to TRBJ1-2; 9 central nucleotides agree with TRBD1. This TCR derives from a woman in her thirties or forties who had been exposed to COVID-19. Specimen: PBMCs or T cells enriched from blood (not recorded which). In nucleotides, the sequence is TGTGCCAGCAGCCGGGACAGGGATCACTATGGCTACACCTTC. It translates as CASSRDRDHYGYTF.